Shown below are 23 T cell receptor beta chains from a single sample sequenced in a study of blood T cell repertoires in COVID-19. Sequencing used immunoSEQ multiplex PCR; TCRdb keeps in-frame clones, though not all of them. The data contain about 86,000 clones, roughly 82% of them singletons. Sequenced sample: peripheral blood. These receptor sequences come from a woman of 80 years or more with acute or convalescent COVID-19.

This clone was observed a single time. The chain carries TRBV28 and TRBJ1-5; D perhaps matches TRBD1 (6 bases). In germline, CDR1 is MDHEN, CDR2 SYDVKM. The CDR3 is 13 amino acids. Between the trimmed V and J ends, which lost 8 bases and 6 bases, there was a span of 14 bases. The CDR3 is CASAQGSPQPQHF. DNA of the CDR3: TGTGCCAGCGCCCAGGGGAGCCCTCAGCCCCAGCATTTT. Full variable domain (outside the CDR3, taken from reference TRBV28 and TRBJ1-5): DVKVTQSSRYLVKRTGEKVFLECVQDMDHENMFWYRQDPGLGLRLIYFSYDVKMKEKGDIPEGYSVSREKKERFSLILESASTNQTSMYLCASAQGSPQPQHFGDGTRLSIL.

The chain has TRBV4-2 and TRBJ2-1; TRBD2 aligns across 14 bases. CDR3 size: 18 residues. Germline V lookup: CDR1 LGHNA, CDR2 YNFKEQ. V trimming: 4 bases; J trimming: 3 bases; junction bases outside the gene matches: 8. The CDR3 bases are TGTGCCAGCAGCCCCTCCGGGACTAGCGGGGGACTCTACAATGAGCAGTTCTTC. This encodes CASSPSGTSGGLYNEQFF.

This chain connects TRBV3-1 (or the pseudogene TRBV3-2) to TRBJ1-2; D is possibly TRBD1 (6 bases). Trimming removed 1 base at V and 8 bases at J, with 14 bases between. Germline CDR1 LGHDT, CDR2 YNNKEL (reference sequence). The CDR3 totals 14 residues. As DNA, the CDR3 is TGTGCCAGCAGCCAAGGGCAGGGGATGCGGGGCTACACCTTC. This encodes CASSQGQGMRGYTF.

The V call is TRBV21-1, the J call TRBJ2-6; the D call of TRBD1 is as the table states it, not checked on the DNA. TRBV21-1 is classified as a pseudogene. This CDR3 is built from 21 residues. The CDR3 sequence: CASSNRDSHVEGYSGANVLTF. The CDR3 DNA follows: TGTGCCAGCAGCAACCGGGACAGCCACGTAGAGGGGTACTCTGGGGCCAACGTCCTGACTTTC.

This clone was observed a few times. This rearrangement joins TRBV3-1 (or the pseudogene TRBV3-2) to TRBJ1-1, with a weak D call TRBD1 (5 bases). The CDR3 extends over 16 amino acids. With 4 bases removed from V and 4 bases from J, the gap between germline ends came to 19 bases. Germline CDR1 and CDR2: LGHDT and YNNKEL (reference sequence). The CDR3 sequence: CASSPGGGGKSTEAFF. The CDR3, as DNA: TGTGCCAGCAGCCCCGGGGGGGGAGGTAAGAGCACTGAAGCTTTCTTT.

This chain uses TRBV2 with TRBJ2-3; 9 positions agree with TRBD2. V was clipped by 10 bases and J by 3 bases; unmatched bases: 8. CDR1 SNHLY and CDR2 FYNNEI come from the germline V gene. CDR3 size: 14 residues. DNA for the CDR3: TGTGCCACCCGAGCGGGAGGCCGAACAGATACGCAGTATTTT. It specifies CATRAGGRTDTQYF. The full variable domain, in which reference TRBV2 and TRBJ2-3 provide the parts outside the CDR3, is EPEVTQTPSHQVTQMGQEVILRCVPISNHLYFYWYRQILGQKVEFLVSFYNNEISEKSEIFDDQFSVERPDGSNFTLKIRSTKLEDSAMYFCATRAGGRTDTQYFGPGTRLTVL.

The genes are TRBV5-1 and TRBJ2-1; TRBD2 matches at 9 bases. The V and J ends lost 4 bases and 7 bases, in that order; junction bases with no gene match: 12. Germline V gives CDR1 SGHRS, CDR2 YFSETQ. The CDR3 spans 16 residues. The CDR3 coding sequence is TGCGCCAGCAGCCCGGCGGGCGTAGCGGGGGCAAATGAGCAGTTCTTC. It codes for CASSPAGVAGANEQFF.

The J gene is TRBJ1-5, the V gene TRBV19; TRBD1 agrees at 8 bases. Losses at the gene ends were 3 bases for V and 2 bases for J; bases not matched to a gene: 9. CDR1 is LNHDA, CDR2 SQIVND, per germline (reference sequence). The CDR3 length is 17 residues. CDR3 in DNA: TGTGCCAGTAGTATTCTTGGACAGGGCGACGGCAATCAGCCCCAGCATTTT. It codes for CASSILGQGDGNQPQHF.

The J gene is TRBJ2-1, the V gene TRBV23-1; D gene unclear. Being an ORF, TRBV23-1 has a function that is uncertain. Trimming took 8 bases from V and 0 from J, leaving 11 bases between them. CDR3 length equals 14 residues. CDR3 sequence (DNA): TGCGCCAGCCTATTCATTGGCTCCTACAATGAGCAGTTCTTC. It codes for CASLFIGSYNEQFF.

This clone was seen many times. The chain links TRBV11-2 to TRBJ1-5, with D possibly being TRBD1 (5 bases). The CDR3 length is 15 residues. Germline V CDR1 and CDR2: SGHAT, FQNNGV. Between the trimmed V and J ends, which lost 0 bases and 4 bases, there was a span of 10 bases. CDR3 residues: CASSLDGTENQPQHF. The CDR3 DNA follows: TGTGCCAGCAGCTTAGATGGGACTGAAAATCAGCCCCAGCATTTT.

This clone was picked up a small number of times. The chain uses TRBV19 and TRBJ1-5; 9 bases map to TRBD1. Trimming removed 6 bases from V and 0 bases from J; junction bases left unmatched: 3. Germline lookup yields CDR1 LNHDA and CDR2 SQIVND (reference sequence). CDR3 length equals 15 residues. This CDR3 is CASRGQGPSNQPQHF. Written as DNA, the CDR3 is TGTGCCAGTAGAGGACAGGGGCCTAGCAATCAGCCCCAGCATTTT. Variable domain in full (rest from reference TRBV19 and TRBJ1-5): DGGITQSPKYLFRKEGQNVTLSCEQNLNHDAMYWYRQDPGQGLRLIYYSQIVNDFQKGDIAEGYSVSREKKESFPLTVTSAQKNPTAFYLCASRGQGPSNQPQHFGDGTRLSIL.

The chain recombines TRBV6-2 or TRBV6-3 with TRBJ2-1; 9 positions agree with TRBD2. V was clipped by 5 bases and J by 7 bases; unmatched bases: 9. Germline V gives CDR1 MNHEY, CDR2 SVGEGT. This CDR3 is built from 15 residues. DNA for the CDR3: TGTGCCAGCAGTAACGGACTAGCGTTTCCAAATGAGCAGTTCTTC. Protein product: CASSNGLAFPNEQFF.

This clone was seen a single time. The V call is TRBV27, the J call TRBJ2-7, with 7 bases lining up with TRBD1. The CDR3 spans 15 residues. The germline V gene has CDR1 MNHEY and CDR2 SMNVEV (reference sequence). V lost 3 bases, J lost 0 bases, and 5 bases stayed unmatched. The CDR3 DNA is TGTGCCAGCAGTTTCCGACAGGGATTCTCCTACGAGCAGTACTTC. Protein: CASSFRQGFSYEQYF.

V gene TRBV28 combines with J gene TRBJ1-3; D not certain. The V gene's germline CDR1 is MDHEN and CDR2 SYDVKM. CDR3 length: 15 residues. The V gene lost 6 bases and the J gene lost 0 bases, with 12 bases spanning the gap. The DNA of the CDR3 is TGTGCCAGCAGCCCCGCGGTCTTCTCTGGAAACACCATATATTTT. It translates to CASSPAVFSGNTIYF.

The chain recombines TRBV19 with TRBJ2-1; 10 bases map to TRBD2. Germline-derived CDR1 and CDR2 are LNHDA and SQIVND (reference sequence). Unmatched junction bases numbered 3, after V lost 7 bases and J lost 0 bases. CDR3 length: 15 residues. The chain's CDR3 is CASTVAGGSYNEQFF. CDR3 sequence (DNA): TGTGCCAGTACTGTAGCGGGGGGCTCCTACAATGAGCAGTTCTTC.

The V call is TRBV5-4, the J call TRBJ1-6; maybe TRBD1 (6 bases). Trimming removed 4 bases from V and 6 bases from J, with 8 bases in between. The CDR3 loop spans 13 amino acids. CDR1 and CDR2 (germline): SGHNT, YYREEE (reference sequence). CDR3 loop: CASSLDSNSPLHF. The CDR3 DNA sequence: TGTGCCAGCAGCCTGGACAGTAATTCACCCCTCCACTTT.

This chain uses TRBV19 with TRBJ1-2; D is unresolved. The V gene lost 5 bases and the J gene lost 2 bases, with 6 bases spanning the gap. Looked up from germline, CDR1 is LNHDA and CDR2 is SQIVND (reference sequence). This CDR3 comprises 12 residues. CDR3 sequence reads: CASSDGNYGYTF. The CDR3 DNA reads TGTGCCAGTAGTGACGGGAACTATGGCTACACCTTC.

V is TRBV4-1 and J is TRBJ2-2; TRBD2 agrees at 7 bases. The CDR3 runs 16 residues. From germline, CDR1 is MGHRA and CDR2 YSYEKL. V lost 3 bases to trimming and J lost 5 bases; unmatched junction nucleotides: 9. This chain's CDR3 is CASSQVRTRNTGELFF. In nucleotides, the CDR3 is TGCGCCAGCAGCCAGGTCAGGACTAGAAATACCGGGGAGCTGTTTTTT.

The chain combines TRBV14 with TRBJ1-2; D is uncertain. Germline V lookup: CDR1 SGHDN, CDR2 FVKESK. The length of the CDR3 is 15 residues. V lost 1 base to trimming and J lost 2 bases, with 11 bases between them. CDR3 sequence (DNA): TGTGCCAGCAGCCAAGTGCCGGGTTACAACTATGGCTACACCTTC. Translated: CASSQVPGYNYGYTF.

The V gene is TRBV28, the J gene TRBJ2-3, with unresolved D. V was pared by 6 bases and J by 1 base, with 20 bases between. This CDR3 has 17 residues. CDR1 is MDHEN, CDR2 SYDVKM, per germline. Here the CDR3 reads CASSRDWFSAGTDTQYF. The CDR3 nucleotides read TGTGCCAGCAGCAGAGACTGGTTCTCCGCCGGCACAGATACGCAGTATTTT.

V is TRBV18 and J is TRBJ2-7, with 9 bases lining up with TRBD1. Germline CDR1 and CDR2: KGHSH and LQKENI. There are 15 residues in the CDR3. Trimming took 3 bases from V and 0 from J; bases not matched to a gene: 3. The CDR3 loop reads CASSPGTGTSYEQYF. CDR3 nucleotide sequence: TGTGCCAGCTCACCCGGGACAGGGACCTCCTACGAGCAGTACTTC. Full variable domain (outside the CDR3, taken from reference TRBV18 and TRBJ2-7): NAGVMQNPRHLVRRRGQEARLRCSPMKGHSHVYWYRQLPEEGLKFMVYLQKENIIDESGMPKERFSAEFPKEGPSILRIQQVVRGDSAAYFCASSPGTGTSYEQYFGPGTRLTVT.

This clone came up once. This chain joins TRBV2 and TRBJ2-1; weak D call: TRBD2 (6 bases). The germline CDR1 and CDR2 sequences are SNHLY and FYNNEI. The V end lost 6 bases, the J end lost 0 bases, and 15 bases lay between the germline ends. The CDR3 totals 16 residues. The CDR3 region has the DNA TGTGCCAGCAGGGCCCAGGAGGGGAGCTCCTACAATGAGCAGTTCTTC. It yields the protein CASRAQEGSSYNEQFF.

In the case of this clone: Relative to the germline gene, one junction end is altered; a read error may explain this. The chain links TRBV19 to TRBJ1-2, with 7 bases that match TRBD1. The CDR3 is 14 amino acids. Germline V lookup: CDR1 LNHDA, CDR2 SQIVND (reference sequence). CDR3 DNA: TGTGCCAGTAGTGTAGACAGGGCTGACTATGGCTACACCTTC. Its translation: CASSVDRADYGYTF.